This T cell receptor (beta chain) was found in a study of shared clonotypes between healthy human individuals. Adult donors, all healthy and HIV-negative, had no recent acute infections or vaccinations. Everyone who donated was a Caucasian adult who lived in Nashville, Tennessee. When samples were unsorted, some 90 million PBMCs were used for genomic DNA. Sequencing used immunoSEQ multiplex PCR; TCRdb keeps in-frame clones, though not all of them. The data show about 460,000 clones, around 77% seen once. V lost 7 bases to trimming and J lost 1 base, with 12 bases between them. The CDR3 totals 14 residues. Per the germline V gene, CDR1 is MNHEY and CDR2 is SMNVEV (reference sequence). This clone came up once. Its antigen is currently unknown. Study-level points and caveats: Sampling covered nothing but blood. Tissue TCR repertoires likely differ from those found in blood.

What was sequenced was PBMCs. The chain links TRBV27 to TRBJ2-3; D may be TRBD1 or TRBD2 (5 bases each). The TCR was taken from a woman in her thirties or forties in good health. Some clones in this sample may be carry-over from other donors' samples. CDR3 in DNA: TGTGCCAGCACCAAAGGGGACCGCACAGATACGCAGTATTTT. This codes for CASTKGDRTDTQYF.